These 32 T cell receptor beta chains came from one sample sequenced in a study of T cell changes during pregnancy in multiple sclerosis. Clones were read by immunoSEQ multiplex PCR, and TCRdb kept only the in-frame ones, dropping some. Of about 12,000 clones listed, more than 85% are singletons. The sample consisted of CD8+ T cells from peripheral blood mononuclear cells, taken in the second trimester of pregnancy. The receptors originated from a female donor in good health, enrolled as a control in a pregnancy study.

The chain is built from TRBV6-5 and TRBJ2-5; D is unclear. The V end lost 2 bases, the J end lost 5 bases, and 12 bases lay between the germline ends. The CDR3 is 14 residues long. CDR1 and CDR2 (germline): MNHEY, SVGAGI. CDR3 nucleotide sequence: TGTGCCAGCAGTTACCACCTTGTGAGCGAGACCCAGTACTTC. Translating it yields CASSYHLVSETQYF.

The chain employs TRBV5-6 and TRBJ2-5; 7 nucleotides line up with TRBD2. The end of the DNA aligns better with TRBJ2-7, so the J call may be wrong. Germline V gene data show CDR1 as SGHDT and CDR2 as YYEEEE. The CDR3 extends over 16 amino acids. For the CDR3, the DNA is TGTGCCAGCAGCTTCTTTTCGTCCGGGACTACGTACGAGCAGTACTTC. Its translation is CASSFFSSGTTYEQYF.

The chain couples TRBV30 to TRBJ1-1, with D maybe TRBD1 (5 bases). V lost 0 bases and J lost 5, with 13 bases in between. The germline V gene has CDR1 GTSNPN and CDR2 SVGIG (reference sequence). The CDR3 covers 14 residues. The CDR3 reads CAWSVLMGGTEAFF. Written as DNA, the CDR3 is TGTGCCTGGAGTGTACTAATGGGGGGGACTGAAGCTTTCTTT. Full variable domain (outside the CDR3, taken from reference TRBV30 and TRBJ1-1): SQTIHQWPATLVQPVGSPLSLECTVEGTSNPNLYWYRQAAGRGLQLLFYSVGIGQISSEVPQNLSASRPQDRQFILSSKKLLLSDSGFYLCAWSVLMGGTEAFFGQGTRLTVV.

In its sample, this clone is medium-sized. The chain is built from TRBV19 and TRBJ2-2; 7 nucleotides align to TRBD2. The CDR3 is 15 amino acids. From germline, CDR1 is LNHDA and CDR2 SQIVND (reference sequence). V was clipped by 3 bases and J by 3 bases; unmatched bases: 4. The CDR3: CASSIWLADTGELFF. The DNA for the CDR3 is TGTGCCAGTAGTATTTGGCTAGCGGACACCGGGGAGCTGTTTTTT.

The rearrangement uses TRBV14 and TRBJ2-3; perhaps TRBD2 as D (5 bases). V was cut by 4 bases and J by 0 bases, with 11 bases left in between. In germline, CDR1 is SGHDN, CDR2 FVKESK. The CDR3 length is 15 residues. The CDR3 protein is CASSLRADSTDTQYF. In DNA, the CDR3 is TGTGCCAGCAGCCTGAGGGCAGACAGCACAGATACGCAGTATTTT.

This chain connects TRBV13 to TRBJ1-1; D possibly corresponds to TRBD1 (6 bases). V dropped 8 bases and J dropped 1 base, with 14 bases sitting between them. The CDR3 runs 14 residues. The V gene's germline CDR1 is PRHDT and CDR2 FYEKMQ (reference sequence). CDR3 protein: CASLRGGPNTEAFF. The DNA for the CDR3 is TGTGCCAGCCTCCGGGGGGGGCCGAACACTGAAGCTTTCTTT.

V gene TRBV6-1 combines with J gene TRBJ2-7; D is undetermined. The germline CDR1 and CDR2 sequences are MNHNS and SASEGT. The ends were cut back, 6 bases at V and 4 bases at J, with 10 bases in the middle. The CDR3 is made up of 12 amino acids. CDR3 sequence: CASSHTNYEQYF. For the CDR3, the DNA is TGTGCCAGCAGCCACACTAATTACGAGCAGTACTTC.

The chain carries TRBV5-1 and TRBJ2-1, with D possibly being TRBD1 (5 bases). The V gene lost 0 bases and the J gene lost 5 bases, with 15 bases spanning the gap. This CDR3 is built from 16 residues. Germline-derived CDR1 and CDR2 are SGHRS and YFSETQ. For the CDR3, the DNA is TGCGCCAGCAGCTTGGATAGGGGCGGACCCCACAATGAGCAGTTCTTC. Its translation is CASSLDRGGPHNEQFF.

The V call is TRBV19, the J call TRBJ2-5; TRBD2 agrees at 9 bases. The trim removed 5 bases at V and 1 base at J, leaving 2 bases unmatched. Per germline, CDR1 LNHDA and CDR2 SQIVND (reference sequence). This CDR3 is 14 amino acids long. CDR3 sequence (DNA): TGTGCCAGTAGTGTAGCGGGGGTCCAAGAGACCCAGTACTTC. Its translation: CASSVAGVQETQYF.

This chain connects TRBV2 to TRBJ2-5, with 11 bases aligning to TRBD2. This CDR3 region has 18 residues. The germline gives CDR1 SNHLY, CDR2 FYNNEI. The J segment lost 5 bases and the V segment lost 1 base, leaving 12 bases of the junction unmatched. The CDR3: CASSEGERLAGGLETQYF. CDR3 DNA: TGTGCCAGCAGTGAAGGTGAACGGCTAGCGGGGGGTTTGGAGACCCAGTACTTC. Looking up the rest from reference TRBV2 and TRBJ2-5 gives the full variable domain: EPEVTQTPSHQVTQMGQEVILRCVPISNHLYFYWYRQILGQKVEFLVSFYNNEISEKSEIFDDQFSVERPDGSNFTLKIRSTKLEDSAMYFCASSEGERLAGGLETQYFGPGTRLLVL.

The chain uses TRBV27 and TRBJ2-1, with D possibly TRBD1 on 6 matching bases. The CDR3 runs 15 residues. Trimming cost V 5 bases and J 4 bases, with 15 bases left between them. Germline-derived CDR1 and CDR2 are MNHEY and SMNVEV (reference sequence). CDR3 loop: CASSPEAGAYNEQFF. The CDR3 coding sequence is TGTGCCAGCAGTCCGGAGGCAGGGGCTTACAATGAGCAGTTCTTC.

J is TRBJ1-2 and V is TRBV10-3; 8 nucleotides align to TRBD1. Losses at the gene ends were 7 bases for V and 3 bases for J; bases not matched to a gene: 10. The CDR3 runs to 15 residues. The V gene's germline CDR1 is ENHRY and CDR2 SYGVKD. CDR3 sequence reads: CAIKLDRGPYYGYTF. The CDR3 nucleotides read TGTGCCATCAAATTAGACAGGGGACCCTACTATGGCTACACCTTC.

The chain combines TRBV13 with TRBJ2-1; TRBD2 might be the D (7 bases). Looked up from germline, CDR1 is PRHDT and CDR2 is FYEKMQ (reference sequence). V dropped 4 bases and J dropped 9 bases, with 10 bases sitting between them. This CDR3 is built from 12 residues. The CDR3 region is CASSSRGAEQFF. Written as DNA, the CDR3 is TGTGCCAGCAGCTCCCGGGGGGCTGAGCAGTTCTTC.

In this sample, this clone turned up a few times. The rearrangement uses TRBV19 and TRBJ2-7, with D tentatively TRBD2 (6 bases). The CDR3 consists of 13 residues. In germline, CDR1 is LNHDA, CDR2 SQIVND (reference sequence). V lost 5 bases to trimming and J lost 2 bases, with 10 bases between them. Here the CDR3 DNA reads TGTGCCAGTAGTGCGGGATCCACCTACGAGCAGTACTTC. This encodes CASSAGSTYEQYF.

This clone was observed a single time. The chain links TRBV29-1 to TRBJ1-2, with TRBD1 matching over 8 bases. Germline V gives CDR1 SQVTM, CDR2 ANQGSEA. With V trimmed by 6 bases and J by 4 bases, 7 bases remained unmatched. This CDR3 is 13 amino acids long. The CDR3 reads CSVRQGTTYGYTF. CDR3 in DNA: TGCAGCGTCCGACAGGGGACGACCTATGGCTACACCTTC. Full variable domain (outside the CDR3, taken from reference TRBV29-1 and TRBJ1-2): SAVISQKPSRDICQRGTSLTIQCQVDSQVTMMFWYRQQPGQSLTLIATANQGSEATYESGFVIDKFPISRPNLTFSTLTVSNMSPEDSSIYLCSVRQGTTYGYTFGSGTRLTVV.

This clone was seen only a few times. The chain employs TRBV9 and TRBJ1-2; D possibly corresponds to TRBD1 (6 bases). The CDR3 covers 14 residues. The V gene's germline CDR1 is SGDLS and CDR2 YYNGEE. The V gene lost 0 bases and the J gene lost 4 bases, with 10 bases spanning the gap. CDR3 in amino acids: CASSVGRGLYGYTF. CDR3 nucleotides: TGTGCCAGCAGCGTAGGCAGGGGCCTCTATGGCTACACCTTC.

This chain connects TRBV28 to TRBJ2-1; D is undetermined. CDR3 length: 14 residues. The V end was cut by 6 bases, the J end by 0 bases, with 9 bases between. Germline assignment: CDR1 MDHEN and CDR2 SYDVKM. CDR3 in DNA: TGTGCCAGCAGACAACCTCCCTCCTACAATGAGCAGTTCTTC. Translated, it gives CASRQPPSYNEQFF.

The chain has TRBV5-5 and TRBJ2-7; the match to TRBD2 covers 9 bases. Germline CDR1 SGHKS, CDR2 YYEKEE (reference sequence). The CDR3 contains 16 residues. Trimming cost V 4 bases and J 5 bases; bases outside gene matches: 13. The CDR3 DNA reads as TGTGCCAGCAGCGTACCTTTGGGACTAGCTGGCGACGAGCAGTACTTC. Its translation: CASSVPLGLAGDEQYF.

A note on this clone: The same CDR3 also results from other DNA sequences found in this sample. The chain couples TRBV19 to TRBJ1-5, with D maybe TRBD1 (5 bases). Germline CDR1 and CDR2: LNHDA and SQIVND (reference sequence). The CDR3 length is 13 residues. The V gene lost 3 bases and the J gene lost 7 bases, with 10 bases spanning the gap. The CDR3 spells CASSMGGLQPQHF. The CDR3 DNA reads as TGTGCCAGTAGTATGGGGGGTTTGCAGCCCCAGCATTTT.

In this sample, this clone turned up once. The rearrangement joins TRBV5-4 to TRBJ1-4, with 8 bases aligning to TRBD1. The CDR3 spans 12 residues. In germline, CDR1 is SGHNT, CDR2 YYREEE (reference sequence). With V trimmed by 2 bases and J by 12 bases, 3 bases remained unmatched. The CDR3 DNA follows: TGTGCCAGCAGCTTCAGGGGACAGGAACTGTTTTTT. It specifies CASSFRGQELFF.

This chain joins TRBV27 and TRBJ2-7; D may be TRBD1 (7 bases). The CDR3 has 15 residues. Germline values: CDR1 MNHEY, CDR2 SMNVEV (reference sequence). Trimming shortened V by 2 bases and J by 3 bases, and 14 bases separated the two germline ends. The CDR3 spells CASSLRQGLYYEQYF. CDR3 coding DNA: TGTGCCAGCAGTTTACGACAGGGACTGTACTACGAGCAGTACTTC.

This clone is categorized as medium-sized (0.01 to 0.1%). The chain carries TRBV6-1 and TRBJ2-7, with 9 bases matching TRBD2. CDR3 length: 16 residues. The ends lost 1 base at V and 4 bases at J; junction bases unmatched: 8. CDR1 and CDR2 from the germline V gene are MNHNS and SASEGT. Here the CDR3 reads CASSEGLSSGSYEQYF. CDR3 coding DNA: TGTGCCAGCAGTGAAGGGTTGAGTAGCGGGAGTTACGAGCAGTACTTC.

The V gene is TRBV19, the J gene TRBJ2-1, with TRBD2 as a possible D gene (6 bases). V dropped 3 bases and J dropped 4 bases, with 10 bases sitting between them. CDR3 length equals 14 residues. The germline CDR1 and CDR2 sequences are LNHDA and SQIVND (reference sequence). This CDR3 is CASSIGTGYNEQFF. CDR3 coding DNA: TGTGCCAGTAGTATTGGGACTGGTTACAATGAGCAGTTCTTC. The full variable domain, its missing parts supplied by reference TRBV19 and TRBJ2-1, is DGGITQSPKYLFRKEGQNVTLSCEQNLNHDAMYWYRQDPGQGLRLIYYSQIVNDFQKGDIAEGYSVSREKKESFPLTVTSAQKNPTAFYLCASSIGTGYNEQFFGPGTRLTVL.

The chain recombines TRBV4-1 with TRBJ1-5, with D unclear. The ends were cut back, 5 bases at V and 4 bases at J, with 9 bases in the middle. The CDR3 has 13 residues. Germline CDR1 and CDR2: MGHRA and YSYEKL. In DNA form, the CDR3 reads TGCGCCAGCAGCAAAGTGAGGAATCAGCCCCAGCATTTT. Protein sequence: CASSKVRNQPQHF.

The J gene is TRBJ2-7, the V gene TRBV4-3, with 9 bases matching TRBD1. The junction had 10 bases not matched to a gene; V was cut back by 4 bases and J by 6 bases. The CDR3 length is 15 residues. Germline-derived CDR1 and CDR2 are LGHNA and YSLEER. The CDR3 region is CASSLGTGSSGEQYF. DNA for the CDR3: TGCGCCAGCAGCCTTGGGACAGGGAGTTCGGGCGAGCAGTACTTC.

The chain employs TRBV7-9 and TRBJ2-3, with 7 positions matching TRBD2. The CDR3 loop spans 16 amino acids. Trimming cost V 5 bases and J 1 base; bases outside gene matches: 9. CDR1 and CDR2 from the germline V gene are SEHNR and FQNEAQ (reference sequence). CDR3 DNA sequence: TGTGCCAGCAGCATGCCCTCTGCGGGAGGCACAGATACGCAGTATTTT. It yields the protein CASSMPSAGGTDTQYF.

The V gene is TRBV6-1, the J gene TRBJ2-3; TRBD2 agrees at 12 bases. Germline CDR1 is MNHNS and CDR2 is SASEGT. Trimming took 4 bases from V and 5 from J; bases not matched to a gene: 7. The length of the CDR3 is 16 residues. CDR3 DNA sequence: TGTGCCAGCAGTGCTAGCGGGAGGGCCGGAGGAGATACGCAGTATTTT. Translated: CASSASGRAGGDTQYF.

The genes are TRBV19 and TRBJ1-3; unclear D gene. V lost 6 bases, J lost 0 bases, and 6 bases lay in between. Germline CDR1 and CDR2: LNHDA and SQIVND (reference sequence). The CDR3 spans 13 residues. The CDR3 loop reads CASSPFSGNTIYF. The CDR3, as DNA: TGTGCCAGTAGCCCGTTCTCTGGAAACACCATATATTTT. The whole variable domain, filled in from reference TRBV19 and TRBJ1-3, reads DGGITQSPKYLFRKEGQNVTLSCEQNLNHDAMYWYRQDPGQGLRLIYYSQIVNDFQKGDIAEGYSVSREKKESFPLTVTSAQKNPTAFYLCASSPFSGNTIYFGEGSWLTVV.

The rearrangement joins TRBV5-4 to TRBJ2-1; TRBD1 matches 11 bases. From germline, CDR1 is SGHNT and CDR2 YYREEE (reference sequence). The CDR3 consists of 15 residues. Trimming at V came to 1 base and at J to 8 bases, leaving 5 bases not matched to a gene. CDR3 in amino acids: CASSLRTGGFDEQFF. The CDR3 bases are TGTGCCAGCAGCTTGAGGACAGGGGGCTTCGATGAGCAGTTCTTC.

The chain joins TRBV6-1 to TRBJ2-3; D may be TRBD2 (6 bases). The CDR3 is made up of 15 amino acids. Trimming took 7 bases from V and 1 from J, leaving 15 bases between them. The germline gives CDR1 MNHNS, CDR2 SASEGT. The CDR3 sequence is CASIFRGSGTDTQYF. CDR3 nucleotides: TGTGCCAGCATTTTCCGGGGGTCAGGCACAGATACGCAGTATTTT.

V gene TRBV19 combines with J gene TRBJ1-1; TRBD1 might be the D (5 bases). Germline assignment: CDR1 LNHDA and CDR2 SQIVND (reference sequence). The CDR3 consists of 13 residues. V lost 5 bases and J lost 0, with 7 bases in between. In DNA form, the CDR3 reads TGTGCCAGTAGTGGGGCCTTGAACACTGAAGCTTTCTTT. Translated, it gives CASSGALNTEAFF.

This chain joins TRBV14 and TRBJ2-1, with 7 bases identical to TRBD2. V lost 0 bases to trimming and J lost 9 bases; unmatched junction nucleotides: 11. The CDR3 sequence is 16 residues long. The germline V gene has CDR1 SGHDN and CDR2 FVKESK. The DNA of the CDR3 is TGTGCCAGCAGCCAAGACCTAGCGGCCACCTGGGGTGAGCAGTTCTTC. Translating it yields CASSQDLAATWGEQFF.